Listed below are T cell receptor beta chains from one sample, sequenced in a study of T cell responses to AZD1222 COVID-19 vaccine. Some clones are missing from TCRdb's copy, which holds only in-frame ones; the method was immunoSEQ multiplex PCR. The sample consists of 90,000 to 150,000 clones, approximately 86% of them appearing once. Sequenced here: peripheral blood, sampled on day 0 of AZD1222 vaccination. The receptors here all came from an adult in good health. CDR3s include the opening cysteine and the closing phenylalanine or tryptophan. The D gene is left open where the match is weak. Part of the rows lack a size; the others show once, few, many or a class for expanded clones.

-,-,TRBV3-1/TRBV3-2,CASSLGSYGYTF
-,TRBD1,TRBV19,CASSIYWDRGLHQPQHF
-,-,TRBV5-5,CASSLGLALGGPQHF
-,-,TRBV6-5,CASTPRGGGNTEAFF
few,-,TRBV9,CASSPQGQNTEAFF
-,TRBD2,TRBV11-2,CASSLVGLAGQQFF
-,TRBD2,TRBV5-1,CASSLNGGATRRYNEQFF
-,-,TRBV12-5,CASGLDRYTEAFF
-,-,TRBV5-1,CASSWNGGSDGYTF
-,-,TRBV12-3/TRBV12-4,CASKRQNNSPLHF
-,-,TRBV6-6,CASQDSTKNIQYF
-,-,TRBV7-9,CASSLGPGEAFF
-,TRBD2,TRBV2,CASSEFSGGGFYNEQFF
-,TRBD1,TRBV18,CASSHTGDGNTIYF
-,-,TRBV7-8,CASSLRADTQYF
-,-,TRBV19,CASSVQQGGPHEQYF
-,-,TRBV2,CASSGAGLSYNSPLHF
-,TRBD1,TRBV19,CASATGGTGGQETQYF
-,-,TRBV19,CASSIGAHATNEKLFF
-,-,TRBV12-3/TRBV12-4,CASRGLVELFF
-,-,TRBV5-1,CASSFLVSRDTQYF
few,TRBD2,TRBV18,CASSATTGLVDEQYF
few,TRBD1,TRBV6-5,CASKIRTGGRETQYF